The 20 T cell receptor beta chains below were found in one sample sequenced in a study of T cell repertoires in cytomegalovirus infection. TCRdb re-called the reads with MiXCR, one entry per CDR3 protein. Among approximately 290,000 distinct CDR3 sequences listed, about 25% were seen once. Sequenced input: PBMCs. The receptors here all came from a human donor in good health (CMV status not recorded). Some clones in this sample may be carry-over from other donors' samples.

In this sample, this clonotype turned up once. This may come from a read error, since a much larger clone is one base off. The chain joins TRBV7-2 to TRBJ2-4; D may correspond to TRBD1 or TRBD2 (5 bases each). CDR3 length: 14 residues. Germline CDR1 and CDR2: SGHTA and FQGNSA. CDR3 nucleotide sequence: TGTGCCAGCAGCCCGGGGACGGCATGGAACATTCAGAACTTC. Translating it yields CASSPGTAWNIQNF.

On this clonotype itself: The junction differs from germline at one of its ends, possibly a read error. The V and J genes are TRBV19 and TRBJ1-5; D unresolved. The CDR3 has 9 amino acids. Germline assignment: CDR1 LNHDA and CDR2 SQIVND (reference sequence). DNA of the CDR3: TGTGCCGTGGGTCAGCACCAGCATTTT. It encodes CAVGQHQHF. Based on the CDR3 plus reference TRBV19 and TRBJ1-5, the full variable domain is DGGITQSPKYLFRKEGQNVTLSCEQNLNHDAMYWYRQDPGQGLRLIYYSQIVNDFQKGDIAEGYSVSREKKESFPLTVTSAQKNPTAFYLCAVGQHQHFGDGTRLSIL.

The rearrangement uses TRBV20-1 and TRBJ2-3; TRBD1 or TRBD2 may be the D gene (6 bases each). The V and J ends lost 6 bases and 5 bases respectively, with 15 bases between them. Per germline, CDR1 DFQATT and CDR2 SNEGSKA (reference sequence). The length of the CDR3 is 13 residues. The CDR3 region is CSAKSGAGDTQYF. CDR3 sequence (DNA): TGCAGTGCAAAATCGGGGGCGGGAGATACGCAGTATTTT.

Here the CDR3 reads CATSREWGTSGGGEQFF. CDR3 coding DNA: TGTGCCACCAGCAGAGAATGGGGGACTAGCGGGGGCGGTGAGCAGTTCTTC. The gene calls are TRBV15 and TRBJ2-1, with TRBD2 matching 14 bases. The trim removed 0 bases at V and 9 bases at J, leaving 7 bases unmatched. Germline lookup yields CDR1 LNHNV and CDR2 YYDKDF (reference sequence). CDR3 length: 17 amino acids.

This clonotype was detected a few times. This chain joins TRBV7-2 and TRBJ2-7; D gene ambiguous. This CDR3 region has 14 residues. V was trimmed by 5 bases and J by 2 bases, leaving 13 bases between them. Germline CDR1 reads SGHTA; CDR2 reads FQGNSA. CDR3: CASSHPDGAYEQYF. The CDR3 nucleotides are TGTGCCAGCAGCCACCCGGACGGAGCCTACGAGCAGTACTTC. Full variable domain (outside the CDR3, taken from reference TRBV7-2 and TRBJ2-7): GAGVSQSPSNKVTEKGKDVELRCDPISGHTALYWYRQSLGQGLEFLIYFQGNSAPDKSGLPSDRFSAERTGGSVSTLTIQRTQQEDSAVYLCASSHPDGAYEQYFGPGTRLTVT.

This clonotype was observed a handful of times. The chain is built from TRBV20-1 and TRBJ2-5; 7 bases match TRBD2. The CDR3 has 11 residues. Germline CDR1 is DFQATT and CDR2 is SNEGSKA (reference sequence). The CDR3 DNA follows: TGCAGCGGGGAGGGATTGGAGACCCAGTACTTC. Its translation: CSGEGLETQYF.

The chain has TRBV6-4 and TRBJ1-6; perhaps TRBD1 as D (6 bases). The germline gives CDR1 MRHNA, CDR2 SNTAGT. V lost 2 bases, J lost 8 bases, and 16 bases lay in between. This CDR3 is built from 16 residues. CDR3 in DNA: TGTGCCAGCAGTGACAGGGGGATTCAAAGCGATTCACCCCTCCACTTT. Translated: CASSDRGIQSDSPLHF.

In this sample, this clonotype turned up a few times. The chain joins TRBV2 to TRBJ2-6; D perhaps matches TRBD1 (5 bases). The germline V gene has CDR1 SNHLY and CDR2 FYNNEI. The length of the CDR3 is 15 residues. V was trimmed by 6 bases and J by 4 bases, leaving 13 bases between them. This chain's CDR3 is CASRIRVSGANVLTF. In DNA, the CDR3 is TGTGCCAGCAGGATCAGGGTCTCGGGGGCCAACGTCCTGACTTTC.

This clonotype was counted ten times or more. The chain has TRBV7-2 and TRBJ2-7; either TRBD1 or TRBD2 may fit D (5 bases each). CDR1 is SGHTA, CDR2 FQGNSA, per germline. Trimming removed 5 bases from V and 3 bases from J, with 14 bases in between. There are 14 residues in the CDR3. This chain's CDR3 is CASSIGTGSYEQYF. Here the CDR3 DNA reads TGTGCCAGCAGCATAGGGACCGGAAGCTACGAGCAGTACTTC.

The chain carries TRBV5-1 and TRBJ2-1; D uncertain. The germline V gene encodes CDR1 SGHRS and CDR2 YFSETQ. This CDR3 has 15 amino acids. V was trimmed by 4 bases and J by 7 bases, leaving 18 bases between them. The CDR3 bases are TGCGCCAGCAGCCAACCCGACGGCTACACGAATGAGCAGTTCTTC. It yields the protein CASSQPDGYTNEQFF. The entire variable domain, with the rest obtained from reference TRBV5-1 and TRBJ2-1, is as follows: KAGVTQTPRYLIKTRGQQVTLSCSPISGHRSVSWYQQTPGQGLQFLFEYFSETQRNKGNFPGRFSGRQFSNSRSEMNVSTLELGDSALYLCASSQPDGYTNEQFFGPGTRLTVL.

In this sample, this clonotype turned up once. The genes are TRBV7-2 and TRBJ2-1; unclear D gene. The CDR3 totals 15 residues. V lost 1 base and J lost 4, with 11 bases in between. Germline V gene lookup returns CDR1 SGHTA and CDR2 FQGNSA. The CDR3 loop is CASSLVRRVYNEQFF. The CDR3 DNA follows: TGTGCCAGCAGCTTAGTCAGAAGGGTTTACAATGAGCAGTTCTTC. The full variable domain, in which reference TRBV7-2 and TRBJ2-1 provide the parts outside the CDR3, is GAGVSQSPSNKVTEKGKDVELRCDPISGHTALYWYRQSLGQGLEFLIYFQGNSAPDKSGLPSDRFSAERTGGSVSTLTIQRTQQEDSAVYLCASSLVRRVYNEQFFGPGTRLTVL.

The chain employs TRBV20-1 and TRBJ2-5, with D unresolved. The germline V and J ends were trimmed by 0 bases and 8 bases, with 16 bases remaining between them. This CDR3 is built from 14 residues. Per germline, CDR1 DFQATT and CDR2 SNEGSKA (reference sequence). CDR3 in amino acids: CSAREPRAPGTQYF. DNA of the CDR3: TGCAGTGCTAGAGAACCCCGGGCCCCAGGTACCCAGTACTTC.

This clonotype has more than one count but fewer than ten. The chain is built from TRBV6-2 or TRBV6-3 and TRBJ2-5, with D unclear. The CDR3 spans 14 residues. V lost 2 bases to trimming and J lost 2 bases, with 9 bases between them. The germline V gene encodes CDR1 MNHEY and CDR2 SVGEGT. The CDR3 reads CASSYGRRQETQYF. CDR3 nucleotides: TGTGCCAGCAGTTACGGCAGGCGTCAAGAGACCCAGTACTTC.

V gene TRBV27 combines with J gene TRBJ2-6; D possibly corresponds to TRBD2 (6 bases). CDR1 is MNHEY and CDR2 is SMNVEV in the germline V gene (reference sequence). The CDR3 sequence is 14 residues long. V lost 8 bases and J lost 1, with 9 bases in between. Written as DNA, the CDR3 is TGTGCCAGCCAACGGGGGTCTGGGGCCAACGTCCTGACTTTC. Its translation: CASQRGSGANVLTF.

There are many counts of this clonotype. The chain combines TRBV28 with TRBJ2-2; 7 bases fit TRBD2. The CDR3 runs to 15 residues. The V gene end was trimmed by 7 bases and the J gene end by 1 base; junction bases not matched to a gene: 6. CDR1 is MDHEN, CDR2 SYDVKM, per germline. The CDR3: CASISSGMNTGELFF. CDR3 bases: TGTGCCAGCATTTCTAGCGGCATGAACACCGGGGAGCTGTTTTTT.

The chain links TRBV29-1 to TRBJ1-5; 7 bases are a match to TRBD1. Germline values: CDR1 SQVTM, CDR2 ANQGSEA. V lost 4 bases to trimming and J lost 3 bases; unmatched junction nucleotides: 9. The CDR3 is made up of 15 amino acids. Here the CDR3 reads CSVAHTTGDNQPQHF. DNA for the CDR3: TGCAGCGTTGCCCACACCACAGGGGACAATCAGCCCCAGCATTTT.

This clonotype was seen repeatedly, ten times or more. The chain carries TRBV7-2 and TRBJ2-3; D is undetermined. Deletions cut 5 bases from V and 3 bases from J, with 3 bases between. The CDR3 extends over 11 amino acids. Germline V gives CDR1 SGHTA, CDR2 FQGNSA. CDR3 amino acids: CASSVTDTQYF. As DNA, the CDR3 is TGTGCCAGCAGCGTTACAGATACGCAGTATTTT.

The chain joins TRBV19 to TRBJ2-5, with no clear D. CDR3 length: 14 residues. The germline gives CDR1 LNHDA, CDR2 SQIVND (reference sequence). V shed 5 bases and J shed 5 bases, with 15 bases lying between them. Here the CDR3 DNA reads TGTGCCAGTAGTGTCCCGCCTCCCTTTGAGACCCAGTACTTC. The encoded protein is CASSVPPPFETQYF.

The chain uses TRBV29-1 and TRBJ1-1; D is ambiguous. CDR3 length equals 10 residues. Germline V CDR1 and CDR2: SQVTM, ANQGSEA. As DNA, the CDR3 is TGCAAGGTTGAGGACACTGAAGCTTTCTTT. Protein: CKVEDTEAFF.

There are many counts of this clonotype. The chain combines TRBV7-2 with TRBJ1-2, with D possibly TRBD1 on 6 matching bases. V shed 5 bases and J shed 0 bases, with 10 bases lying between them. The CDR3 contains 14 residues. CDR1 SGHTA and CDR2 FQGNSA come from the germline V gene. The CDR3 protein is CASSTGITNYGYTF. The CDR3 coding sequence is TGTGCCAGCAGCACAGGGATAACTAACTATGGCTACACCTTC.